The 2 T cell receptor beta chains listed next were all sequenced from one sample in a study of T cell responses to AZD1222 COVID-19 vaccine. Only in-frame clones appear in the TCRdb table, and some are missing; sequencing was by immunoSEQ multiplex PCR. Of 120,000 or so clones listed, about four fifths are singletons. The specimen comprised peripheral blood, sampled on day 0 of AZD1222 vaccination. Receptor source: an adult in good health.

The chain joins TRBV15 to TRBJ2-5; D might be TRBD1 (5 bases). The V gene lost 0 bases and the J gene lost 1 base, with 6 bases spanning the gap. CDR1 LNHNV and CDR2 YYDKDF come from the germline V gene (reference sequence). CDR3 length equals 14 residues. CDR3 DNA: TGTGCCACCAGCAGAGACAGGGCCCAAGAGACCCAGTACTTC. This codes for CATSRDRAQETQYF.

The DNA for the CDR3 is TGCGCCAGCAGCCAGGGAAGCGGGAGTACAGATACGCAGTATTTT. This codes for CASSQGSGSTDTQYF. The chain carries TRBV4-3 and TRBJ2-3, with 8 positions matching TRBD2. This CDR3 has 15 residues. J lost 3 bases, V lost 3 bases, and 5 bases had no gene match. CDR1 is LGHNA, CDR2 YSLEER, per germline.